This TCR beta chain was identified during a study of identical twins. V gave up 1 base and J gave up 0 bases, with 10 bases separating them. This CDR3 has 16 amino acids. This clonotype was observed a handful of times. TCRdb recomputed calls from the 5' RACE reads with MiXCR, one row per CDR3 protein. The repertoire holds about 520,000 distinct CDR3 sequences, with less than 25% as singletons. These data were also reused for a study on T cells expressing NK-cell markers.

The TCR originated in a woman aged 18-29 years in good health. The chain has TRBV12-3 or TRBV12-4 and TRBJ2-4; D is possibly TRBD2 (6 bases). Input material: CD4+ T cells sorted from blood. The CDR3 region is CASSLVVGLAKNIQYF. As DNA, the CDR3 is TGTGCCAGCAGTTTAGTAGTGGGACTAGCCAAAAACATTCAGTACTTC.